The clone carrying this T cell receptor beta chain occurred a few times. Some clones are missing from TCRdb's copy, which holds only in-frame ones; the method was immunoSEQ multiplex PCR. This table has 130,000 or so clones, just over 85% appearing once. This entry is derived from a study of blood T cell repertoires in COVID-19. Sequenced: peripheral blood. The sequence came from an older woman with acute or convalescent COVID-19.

In DNA, the CDR3 is TGTGCCAGCAGACTAGCGGGTAGCACAGATACGCAGTATTTT. Protein sequence: CASRLAGSTDTQYF. This chain uses TRBV27 with TRBJ2-3, with 9 positions matching TRBD2. The length of the CDR3 is 14 residues. CDR1 is MNHEY, CDR2 SMNVEV, per germline (reference sequence). Trimming took 6 bases from V and 0 from J; bases not matched to a gene: 1.